These T cell receptor beta chains were read from a single sample in a study of T cell responses to AZD1222 COVID-19 vaccine. Repertoires were generated with immunoSEQ multiplex PCR, while TCRdb's copy carries only in-frame clones and drops some. The table includes 70,000 to 100,000 clones, 80% to 95% detected once. The source was peripheral blood, collected 28 days after the second AZD1222 dose. Receptors originate from an adult who received the AZD1222 COVID-19 vaccine. The CDR3 runs from the conserved cysteine through the conserved F or W. Each record gives: clone size, D gene, J gene, V gene, CDR3 DNA, CDR3 protein. D genes are given only for firm matches. Rows may omit the clone size; those that give it use once, few, many or a size class.

>once|TRBD1|TRBJ1-2|TRBV18
TGTGCCAGCTCACGTGGGACAGGAGATGGCTACACCTTC
CASSRGTGDGYTF
>once|TRBD2|TRBJ2-3|TRBV18
TGTGCCAGCTCACCACGCGGGGGGACGGATACGCAGTATTTT
CASSPRGGTDTQYF
>NA|TRBD2|TRBJ2-3|TRBV5-1
TGCGCCAGCAGCTACGGACTAGCAAGAAACACAGATACGCAGTATTTT
CASSYGLARNTDTQYF
>NA|NA|TRBJ1-6|TRBV4-1
TGCGCCAGCAGCCAAGTTCAGGGCTTCGATAATTCACCCCTCCACTTT
CASSQVQGFDNSPLHF
>NA|NA|TRBJ2-4|TRBV2
TGTGCCAGCAGGATAGACAGCCTAGCCAAAAACATTCAGTACTTC
CASRIDSLAKNIQYF
>once|TRBD2|TRBJ2-1|TRBV18
TGTGCCAGCTCGCCCACCTTGGCGGGGGTTTACAATGAGCAGTTCTTC
CASSPTLAGVYNEQFF
>NA|NA|TRBJ2-7|TRBV7-9
TGTGCCAGCAGCGTCAGCAGCTACGAGCAGTACTTC
CASSVSSYEQYF
>NA|NA|TRBJ2-1|TRBV11-2
TGTGCCAGCAGCTCCGACAGGGAGGGTGAGCAGTTCTTC
CASSSDREGEQFF
>NA|NA|TRBJ1-2|TRBV7-3
TGTGCCAGCAGCTTCGGGGGGGCGGATGGCTACACCTTC
CASSFGGADGYTF
>NA|TRBD2|TRBJ2-3|TRBV5-4
TGTGCCAGCAGCTTGGATAGCGGGGAGGGAGGTACGCAGTATTTT
CASSLDSGEGGTQYF
>NA|NA|TRBJ1-1|TRBV7-2
TGTGCCAGCAGCTTTCTGCGCCGACCTCGGTTGAACACTGAAGCTTTCTTT
CASSFLRRPRLNTEAFF
>NA|NA|TRBJ1-1|TRBV12-2
TGTGCAACCACCGCGGGGCCTGAAGCTTTCTTT
CATTAGPEAFF
>NA|NA|TRBJ1-6|TRBV7-6
TGTGCCAGCAGCTTAGAAGGCCAAGGGAATTCACCCCTCCACTTT
CASSLEGQGNSPLHF
>NA|NA|TRBJ2-5|TRBV7-2
TGTGCCAGCAGCGGGACGGAGCAACCGGAGGCTCAAGAGACCCAGTACTTC
CASSGTEQPEAQETQYF